These T cell receptor beta chains were read from a single sample in a study of blood T cell repertoires in COVID-19. TCRdb's table, derived via immunoSEQ multiplex PCR, lists solely in-frame clones and lacks some. This table holds under 200,000 clones, 70% to 90% found once. The sequencing sample was made of peripheral blood. The source of these receptors is a man in his sixties with active or convalescent COVID-19. The CDR3 runs from the conserved cysteine through the conserved F or W. D genes are given only for firm matches. Clone size, where shown, is once, few, many, or a class for clones that have expanded.

CDR3aa,CDR3nt,v_gene,d_gene,abundance,j_gene
CASSLVGKEETQYF,TGTGCCAGCAGCTTGGTCGGGAAAGAGGAGACCCAGTACTTC,TRBV5-4,NA,few,TRBJ2-5
CASSRPGTAYGYTF,TGTGCCAGCAGTAGACCGGGGACAGCTTATGGCTACACCTTC,TRBV6-5,TRBD1,once,TRBJ1-2
CASSLLGQGMELQHF,TGTGCCAGCAGCTTGTTAGGACAGGGAATGGAGCTCCAGCATTTT,TRBV5-6,TRBD1,NA,TRBJ1-5
CASSPGAWDGYTF,TGTGCCAGCTCCCCAGGAGCTTGGGATGGCTACACCTTC,TRBV18,NA,once,TRBJ1-2
CASSLARTYEQYF,TGTGCCAGCAGTCTAGCCAGGACCTACGAGCAGTACTTC,TRBV27,NA,NA,TRBJ2-7
CASSLQGGTEAFF,TGCGCCAGCAGCTTACAGGGTGGGACTGAAGCTTTCTTT,TRBV4-1,NA,NA,TRBJ1-1
CASSPGPLAGKVNEQFF,TGCGCCAGCAGCCCCGGACCACTAGCGGGGAAGGTGAATGAGCAGTTCTTC,TRBV4-1,TRBD2,once,TRBJ2-1
CASSTTGNNEKLFF,TGTGCCAGTAGTACAACAGGGAATAATGAAAAACTGTTTTTT,TRBV19,NA,NA,TRBJ1-4
CASRPPSSANGFYEQYF,TGTGCCAGCCGACCTCCTTCTAGTGCCAACGGATTCTACGAGCAGTACTTC,TRBV5-7,NA,NA,TRBJ2-7
CASSRTGEDYEQYF,TGCGCCAGCAGCCGGACAGGTGAGGATTACGAGCAGTACTTC,TRBV5-1,TRBD1,NA,TRBJ2-7
CASSGPGGWAEAFF,TGTGCCAGCAGTGGACCAGGGGGTTGGGCTGAAGCTTTCTTT,TRBV9,TRBD1,NA,TRBJ1-1
CASSLGSAGQETQYF,TGCGCCAGCAGCTTGGGCTCGGCGGGTCAAGAGACCCAGTACTTC,TRBV5-1,NA,NA,TRBJ2-5
CASSHLAGGLYNEQFF,TGTGCCAGCAGCCACCTAGCGGGGGGGCTATACAATGAGCAGTTCTTC,TRBV3-1/TRBV3-2,TRBD2,NA,TRBJ2-1
CASSAGQGEAGELFF,TGTGCCAGCAGCGCCGGACAGGGGGAGGCCGGGGAGCTGTTTTTT,TRBV5-4,TRBD1,NA,TRBJ2-2
CASSLDRASGEPQHF,TGCGCCAGCAGCTTGGACAGGGCTTCTGGGGAGCCCCAGCATTTT,TRBV5-1,NA,NA,TRBJ1-5
CASSRHTSGGPGDTQYF,TGTGCCAGCAGCCGACATACTTCGGGGGGGCCAGGAGATACGCAGTATTTT,TRBV3-1/TRBV3-2,TRBD2,NA,TRBJ2-3
CSVEPRITYEQYF,TGCAGCGTTGAACCCAGAATCACCTACGAGCAGTACTTC,TRBV29-1,NA,NA,TRBJ2-7
CASSQEREKLFF,TGTGCCAGCAGCCAAGAGCGGGAAAAACTGTTTTTT,TRBV3-1/TRBV3-2,NA,NA,TRBJ1-4
CASSQVPYRKPHQPQHF,TGCGCCAGCAGCCAAGTCCCTTACCGAAAGCCCCATCAGCCCCAGCATTTT,TRBV4-1,NA,NA,TRBJ1-5
CASSFAGGGYTF,TGTGCCAGCAGTTTCGCAGGGGGCGGCTACACCTTC,TRBV12-3/TRBV12-4,TRBD1,NA,TRBJ1-2
CASSVATGGGAETQYF,TGTGCCAGCAGCGTAGCTACCGGCGGGGGGGCGGAGACCCAGTACTTC,TRBV9,TRBD2,NA,TRBJ2-5
CASSEKTGVANEKLFF,TGTGCCAGCAGTGAAAAAACAGGGGTAGCTAATGAAAAACTGTTTTTT,TRBV6-1,TRBD1,NA,TRBJ1-4
CASSEPGLATGELFF,TGTGCCAGCAGTGAACCCGGACTAGCTACCGGGGAGCTGTTTTTT,TRBV6-1,TRBD2,NA,TRBJ2-2
CAIKSADRTYEQYF,TGTGCCATCAAGTCGGCGGACAGAACCTACGAGCAGTACTTC,TRBV10-3,NA,NA,TRBJ2-7
CASSRSLAGGYALSSYNEQFF,TGTGCCAGCAGCCGCAGTCTAGCGGGGGGGTATGCCCTGAGCTCCTACAATGAGCAGTTCTTC,TRBV6-6,TRBD2,NA,TRBJ2-1
CASSGFRGGSTDTQYF,TGTGCCAGCAGCGGATTCCGGGGGGGTTCTACAGATACGCAGTATTTT,TRBV5-6,TRBD2,NA,TRBJ2-3
CASRWQSNTGELFF,TGCGCCAGCAGGTGGCAGTCGAACACCGGGGAGCTGTTTTTT,TRBV5-1,NA,NA,TRBJ2-2
CASNPSTGSNSPLHF,TGTGCCAGCAACCCCTCAACAGGTTCCAATTCACCCCTCCACTTT,TRBV2,NA,NA,TRBJ1-6
CASSQGTVGTEAFF,TGTGCCAGCAGTCAAGGGACAGTGGGCACTGAAGCTTTCTTT,TRBV6-6,TRBD1,NA,TRBJ1-1
CASSYSGQGGSYEQYF,TGTGCCAGCAGTTACTCGGGACAGGGGGGCTCCTACGAGCAGTACTTC,TRBV6-6,TRBD1,NA,TRBJ2-7
CASSPQGRRYEQYF,TGTGCCAGTAGTCCCCAGGGGCGTAGGTACGAGCAGTACTTC,TRBV19,NA,NA,TRBJ2-7
CASSGSYNQPQHF,TGTGCCAGCAGCGGGAGTTACAATCAGCCCCAGCATTTT,TRBV2,NA,many,TRBJ1-5
CASRHPTGPVFSPLHF,TGTGCAAGTCGCCATCCGACAGGGCCTGTATTTTCACCCCTCCACTTT,TRBV12-2,NA,few,TRBJ1-6
CASSPDRDEAFF,TGTGCCAGCTCACCTGACCGGGATGAAGCTTTCTTT,TRBV18,NA,NA,TRBJ1-1
CASSPSPQANYGYTF,TGTGCCAGCAGCCCGTCCCCACAAGCTAACTATGGCTACACCTTC,TRBV9,NA,NA,TRBJ1-2
CAISRQGAGSSPLHF,TGTGCCATCAGTAGGCAGGGGGCGGGTAGTTCACCCCTCCACTTT,TRBV10-3,TRBD1,NA,TRBJ1-6
CASSPRDRDTDTQYF,TGCGCCAGCAGCCCCCGGGACAGGGACACAGATACGCAGTATTTT,TRBV5-1,TRBD1,few,TRBJ2-3
CASSKWGQGVREAFF,TGTGCCAGTAGTAAATGGGGACAGGGGGTTCGTGAAGCTTTCTTT,TRBV19,TRBD1,few,TRBJ1-1
CAISGGNRAEAFF,TGTGCCATCAGTGGGGGCAACAGGGCTGAAGCTTTCTTT,TRBV10-3,NA,NA,TRBJ1-1
CASSLSGPGEKLFF,TGTGCCAGCAGCTTATCAGGGCCTGGTGAAAAACTGTTTTTT,TRBV7-9,NA,NA,TRBJ1-4